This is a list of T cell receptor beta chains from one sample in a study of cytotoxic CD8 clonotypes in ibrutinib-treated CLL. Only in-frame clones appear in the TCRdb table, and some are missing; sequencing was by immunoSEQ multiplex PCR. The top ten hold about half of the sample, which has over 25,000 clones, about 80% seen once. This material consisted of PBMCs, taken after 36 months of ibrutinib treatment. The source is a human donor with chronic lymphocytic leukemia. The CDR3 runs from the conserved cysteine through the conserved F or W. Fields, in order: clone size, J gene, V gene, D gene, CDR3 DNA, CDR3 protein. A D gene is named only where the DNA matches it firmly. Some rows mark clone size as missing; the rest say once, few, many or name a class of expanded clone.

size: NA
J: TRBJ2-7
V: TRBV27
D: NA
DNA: TGTGCCAGCAGTTTATCAGGCCGGCTCACCTACGAGCAGTACTTC
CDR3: CASSLSGRLTYEQYF

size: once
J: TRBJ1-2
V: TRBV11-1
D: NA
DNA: TGTGCCAGCAGCTTATCGAGCAGGGATGGCTACACCTTC
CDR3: CASSLSSRDGYTF

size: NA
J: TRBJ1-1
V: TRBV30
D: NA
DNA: TGTGCCTGGAGTTTTAACAGGGCAAGGGGCGACACTGAAGCTTTCTTT
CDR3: CAWSFNRARGDTEAFF

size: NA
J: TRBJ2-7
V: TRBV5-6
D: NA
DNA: TGTGCCAGCAGCTGGCGGACACGACGTTACGAGCAGTACTTC
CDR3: CASSWRTRRYEQYF

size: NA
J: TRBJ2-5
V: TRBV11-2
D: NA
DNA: TGTGCCAGCAGCCCCTCCTTTGGACAGACCACACAGACCCAGTACTTC
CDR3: CASSPSFGQTTQTQYF

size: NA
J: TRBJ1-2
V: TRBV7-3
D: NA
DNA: TGTGCCAGCAGCTTGGGGGCTAACTATGGCTACACCTTC
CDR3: CASSLGANYGYTF

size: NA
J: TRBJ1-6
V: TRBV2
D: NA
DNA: TGTGCCAGCAGGGCGGGGGGACTTAGGGCTTCTTCACCCCTCCACTTT
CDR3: CASRAGGLRASSPLHF

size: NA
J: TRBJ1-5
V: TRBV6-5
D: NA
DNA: TGTGCCAGCAGTTATGACAGGAGAGGCGATCAGCCCCAGCATTTT
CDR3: CASSYDRRGDQPQHF

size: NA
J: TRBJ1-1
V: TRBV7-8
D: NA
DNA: TGTGCCAGCAGCTTAGAGGGGACATTGAACACTGAAGCTTTCTTT
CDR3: CASSLEGTLNTEAFF

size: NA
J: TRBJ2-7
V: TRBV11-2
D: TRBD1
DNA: TGTGCCAGCAGCTCCAGGGGACAGGGGTTCGAGCAGTACTTC
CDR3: CASSSRGQGFEQYF

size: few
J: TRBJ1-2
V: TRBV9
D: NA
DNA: TGTGCCAGCAGCGTAGTCCCCCCAAGCAGTATCTATGGCTACACCTTC
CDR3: CASSVVPPSSIYGYTF

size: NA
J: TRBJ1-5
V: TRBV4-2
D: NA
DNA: TGTGCCAGCAGCCCGACAGGTCTGAATGGCAATCAGCCCCAGCATTTT
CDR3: CASSPTGLNGNQPQHF

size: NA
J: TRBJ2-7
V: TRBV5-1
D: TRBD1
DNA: TGCGCCAGCAGCTTACGACAGGGCTACGAGCAGTACTTC
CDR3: CASSLRQGYEQYF

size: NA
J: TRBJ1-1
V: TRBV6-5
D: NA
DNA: TGTGCCAGCAGTTACAGGGGAGCGGGCACTGAAGCTTTCTTT
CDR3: CASSYRGAGTEAFF

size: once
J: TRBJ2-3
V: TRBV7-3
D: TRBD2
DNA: TGTGCCAGCAGCAACGGGGGGGACACAGATACGCAGTATTTT
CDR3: CASSNGGDTDTQYF

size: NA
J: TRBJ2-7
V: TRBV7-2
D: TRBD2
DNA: TGTGCCAGCAGCCCCCTGAGCGGGGGTTACTACGAGCAGTACTTC
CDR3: CASSPLSGGYYEQYF

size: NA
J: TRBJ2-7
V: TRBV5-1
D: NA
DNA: TGCGCCAGCAGTCTGGGGATGGAGAACGAGCAGTACTTC
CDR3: CASSLGMENEQYF

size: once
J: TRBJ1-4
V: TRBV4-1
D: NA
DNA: TGCGCCAGCAGCCAGGATGACAGTCTTAATGAAAAACTGTTTTTT
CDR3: CASSQDDSLNEKLFF

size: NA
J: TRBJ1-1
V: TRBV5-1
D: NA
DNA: TGCGCCAGCAGCGATCCCGGGGTGAACACTGAAGCTTTCTTT
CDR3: CASSDPGVNTEAFF

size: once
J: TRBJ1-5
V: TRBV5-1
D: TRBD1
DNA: TGCGCCAGCAGACGGACAGGGGCCAGCAATCAGCCCCAGCATTTT
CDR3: CASRRTGASNQPQHF

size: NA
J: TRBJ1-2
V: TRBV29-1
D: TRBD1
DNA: TGCAGCGCGCGACAGGGCCACCCCACCTATGGCTACACCTTC
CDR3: CSARQGHPTYGYTF

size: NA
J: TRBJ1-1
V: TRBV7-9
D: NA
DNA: TGTGCCAGCAGCTCGCCGGGGGCTCACACTGAAGCTTTCTTT
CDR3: CASSSPGAHTEAFF

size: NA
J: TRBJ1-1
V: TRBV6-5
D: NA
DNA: TGTGCCAGCAGGTCGCCGGACGGCCTACGAGCTTTCTTT
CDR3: CASRSPDGLRAFF

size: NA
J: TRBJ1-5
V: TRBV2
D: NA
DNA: TGTGCCAGCCAACGAGGGGTTGGCAATCAGCCCCAGCATTTT
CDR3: CASQRGVGNQPQHF

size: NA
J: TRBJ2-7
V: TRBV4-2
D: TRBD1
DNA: TGTGCCAGCGGGACAGGGACAGGCGCAACCTACGAGCAGTACTTC
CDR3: CASGTGTGATYEQYF

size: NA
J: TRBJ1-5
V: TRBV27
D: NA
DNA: TGTGCCAGCAGTCCCGGACTTAGCAATCAGCCCCAGCATTTT
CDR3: CASSPGLSNQPQHF